Below, one T cell receptor (beta chain) is given with its context. No cognate antigen has been identified for it. Base quality data are lacking; no much larger clone is found one base away. In light of the paper, this sample's time point label describes: baseline before first vaccination. Samples from vaccinated people were obtained from the UK trials COV001 and COV002, which included a single-blind randomized controlled phase 2/3 trial of AZD1222 (ChAdOx1 nCoV-19) in healthy adults. For TCRbeta chain sequencing, PBMC samples from trial participants were taken at day 0 and at day 28 after the second dose. The CDR3 regions of human TCRbeta chains were subjected to immunosequencing. In the source study's methods: TCRs in the repertoires were compared against a reference library of SARS-CoV-2-specific TCRs that had been generated with the MIRA antigen-specificity platform. Breadth meant the fraction of unique TCRs that were SARS-CoV-2-associated, whereas depth meant the fraction of total T cells that were SARS-CoV-2-associated. Using the MIRA data, each spike-specific TCR was assigned both to the spike region to which the TCR was reactive and to a CD4 or CD8 class. Log10-transformed breadth and depth values were compared by one-way ANOVA with Sidak's multiple comparisons tests. TCRdb holds this immuneACCESS table with in-frame rearrangements only. Some clones are missing; in checked studies, unresolved V genes explain under half, and the rest has no known cause. From that table come the V and J calls and clone size; the DNA was used to work out D and trimming. The sample records roughly 120,000 clones, 87% of which are singletons. Approximately 3% of the sample belongs to the ten largest clones.

The data were obtained in a study of T cell responses to AZD1222 COVID-19 vaccine (dated by TCRdb to 2020 to 2022). Regarding the study in general: AZD1222 recipients whose second dose came at about 4 weeks and those whose second dose came at about 12 weeks were combined into one group, since spike-specific TCR depth and breadth did not differ between the two schedules. TCR sequencing was performed for roughly 240 trial participants, of whom some 200 were given two doses of AZD1222 and around 25 were given two doses of MenACWY control vaccine. Trial participants were enrolled by age into 18-55, 56-69 and 70-plus year subgroups, with roughly 160, 29 and 62 TCR-sequenced participants respectively. The paper's findings and limits, for the study overall: Conclusions about previously exposed vaccinees are limited, since just a handful of AZD1222 recipients were seropositive for SARS-CoV-2 at baseline. After two AZD1222 doses, spike-specific TCR breadth and depth were significantly higher than at day 0 and than in MenACWY recipients. Most participants were white British and females outnumbered males, and the authors suggested that clonal diversity may have been underestimated. The whole spike protein was spanned by vaccine-associated CD4 TCRs, and dominant responses were seen in regions 160-218 and 743-854. Epitopes outside the regions mutated in the B.1.351 and B.1.1.7 variants were reportedly recognized by nearly half of the unique spike-specific TCRs. Because no day 14 peak-response samples were available, the repertoires could be characterized only after the peak T cell response. The 56-69-year group was small, and its depth increase did not reach significance, likely because of low power.

The CDR3 numbers 15 residues from cysteine through phenylalanine. Only CDR3 DNA is held: 45 bases, read in frame from base 1. Trimming removed 2 bases from V and 5 bases from J; the gene matches leave 7 bases unexplained. CDR1 and CDR2 are read off the germline V gene (reference sequence) as MNHEY and SMNVEV. This receptor was identified in an adult in good health. The V and J genes are TRBV27 and TRBJ2-7; 9 junctional bases match TRBD2. Source: peripheral blood, taken on day 0 of AZD1222 vaccination. The CDR3 protein: CASSLTAGGVNEQYF. The nucleotide sequence reads as follows: TGTGCCAGCAGTTTAACCGCGGGAGGGGTCAACGAGCAGTACTTC.